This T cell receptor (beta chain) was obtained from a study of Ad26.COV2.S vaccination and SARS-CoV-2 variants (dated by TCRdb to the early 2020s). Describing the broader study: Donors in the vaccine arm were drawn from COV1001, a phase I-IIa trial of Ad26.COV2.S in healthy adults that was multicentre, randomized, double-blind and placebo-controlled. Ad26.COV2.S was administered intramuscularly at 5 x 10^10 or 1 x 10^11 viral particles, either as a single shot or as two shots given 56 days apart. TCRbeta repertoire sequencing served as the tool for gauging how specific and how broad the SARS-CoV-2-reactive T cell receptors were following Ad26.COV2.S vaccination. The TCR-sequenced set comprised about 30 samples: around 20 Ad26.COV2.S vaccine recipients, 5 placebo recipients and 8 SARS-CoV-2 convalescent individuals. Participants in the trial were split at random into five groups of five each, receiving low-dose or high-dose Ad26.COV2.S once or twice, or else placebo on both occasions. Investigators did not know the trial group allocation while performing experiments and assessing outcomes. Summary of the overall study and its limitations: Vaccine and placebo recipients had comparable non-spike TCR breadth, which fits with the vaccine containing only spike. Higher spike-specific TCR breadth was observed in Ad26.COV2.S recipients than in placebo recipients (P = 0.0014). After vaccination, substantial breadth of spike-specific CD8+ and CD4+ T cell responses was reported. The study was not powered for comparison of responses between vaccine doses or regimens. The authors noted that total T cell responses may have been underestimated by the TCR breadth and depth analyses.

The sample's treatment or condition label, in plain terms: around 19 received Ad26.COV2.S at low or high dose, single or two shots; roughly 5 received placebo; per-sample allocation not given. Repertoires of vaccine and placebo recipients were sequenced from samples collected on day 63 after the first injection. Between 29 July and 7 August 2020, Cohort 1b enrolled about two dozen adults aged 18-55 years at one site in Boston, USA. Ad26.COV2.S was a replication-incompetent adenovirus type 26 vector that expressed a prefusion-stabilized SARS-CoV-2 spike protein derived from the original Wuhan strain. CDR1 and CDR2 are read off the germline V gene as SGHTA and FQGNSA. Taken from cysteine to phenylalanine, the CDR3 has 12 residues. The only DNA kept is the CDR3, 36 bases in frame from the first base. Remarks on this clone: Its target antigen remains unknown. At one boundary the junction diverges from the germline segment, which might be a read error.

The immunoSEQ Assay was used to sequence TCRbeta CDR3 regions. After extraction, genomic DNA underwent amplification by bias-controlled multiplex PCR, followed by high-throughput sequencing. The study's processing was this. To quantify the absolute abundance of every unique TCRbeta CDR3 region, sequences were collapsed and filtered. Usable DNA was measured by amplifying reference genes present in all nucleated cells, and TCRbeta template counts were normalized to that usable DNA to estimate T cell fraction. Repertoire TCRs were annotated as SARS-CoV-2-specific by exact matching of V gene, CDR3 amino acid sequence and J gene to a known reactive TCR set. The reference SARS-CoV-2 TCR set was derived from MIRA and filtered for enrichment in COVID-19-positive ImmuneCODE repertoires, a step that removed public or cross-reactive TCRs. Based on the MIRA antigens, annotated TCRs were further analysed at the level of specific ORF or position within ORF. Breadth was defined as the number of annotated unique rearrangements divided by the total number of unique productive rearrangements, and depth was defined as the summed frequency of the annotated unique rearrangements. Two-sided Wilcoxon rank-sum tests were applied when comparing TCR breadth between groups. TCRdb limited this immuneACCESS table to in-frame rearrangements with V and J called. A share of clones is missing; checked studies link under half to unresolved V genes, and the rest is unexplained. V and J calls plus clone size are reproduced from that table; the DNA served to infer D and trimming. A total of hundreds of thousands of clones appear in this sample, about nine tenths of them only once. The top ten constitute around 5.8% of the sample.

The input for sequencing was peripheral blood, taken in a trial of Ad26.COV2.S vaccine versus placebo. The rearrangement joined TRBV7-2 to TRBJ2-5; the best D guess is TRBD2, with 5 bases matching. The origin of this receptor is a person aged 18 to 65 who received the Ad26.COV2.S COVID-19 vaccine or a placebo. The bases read TGTGCCAGCAGCTTATCGGGATGGCCGTGGCACTTC. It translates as CASSLSGWPWHF.